The TCR beta chain under discussion was sequenced for a study of CD4+ T cells in melanoma (dated by TCRdb to between 2022 and 2023). About the study as a whole: Neoantigen-specific CD4+ T cells in human melanoma were what the study investigated.

This clone was seen only a few times. This clone's antigen is unknown. No much larger clone exists at a distance of one base, and base qualities are not known. Donors were patients with melanoma. The library was obtained by the immunoSEQ multiplex PCR assay. TCRdb holds this immuneACCESS table with in-frame rearrangements only. Some clones are missing; in checked studies, unresolved V genes explain under half, and the rest has no known cause. Here the sample has some 15,000 clones; 62% occur a single time. 11% to 15% of the sample belongs to the ten largest clones. The research as a whole found: The report described a correlation between neoantigen-specific CD4+ T cells and the function of CD8+ T cells, macrophages and B cells. Neoantigen-specific CD4+ T cells in melanoma were reported to show diverse differentiation states.

CDR1 and CDR2 (SGHTA, FQGNSA) derive from the germline V gene. Deletion took 8 bases off V and 7 bases off J, with a span of 14 bases between the germline ends. From its cysteine to its phenylalanine, the CDR3 spans 13 amino acids. Here the CDR3 DNA is all that survives: 39 bases in frame from base 1. The specimen was cells from a culture (not recorded whether cultured in vitro). The sequence derives from a human donor with melanoma. The chain uses TRBV7-2 and TRBJ1-4; a tentative D call is TRBD1 (5 bases match). The sequenced DNA is TGTGCCAGCTCTGGGGCACGTCTTGAAAAACTGTTTTTT. This gives the protein CASSGARLEKLFF.